This TCR beta chain was obtained from a study of T cell repertoires in cytomegalovirus infection. At the level of the study: Recently identified HLA-C-restricted CMV epitopes were used, and well-studied HLA-B-restricted CMV epitopes were used as well. Shared public TCR beta signatures pointed to both CMV infection and a matching HLA type.

Comment on this clonotype: Its antigen is unknown.

From the reads, TCRdb called clonotypes with MiXCR, one entry per CDR3 protein. This table has a few hundred thousand distinct CDR3 sequences, around two fifths appearing once. Study-level findings and limits: CMV-specific HLA-C-restricted TCR beta clonotypes dominated the ex vivo response. Cumulative frequency of public TCR beta families picked out carriers of CMV plus the relevant HLA.

The CDR3 length is 13 residues. Looked up from germline, CDR1 is MNHNS and CDR2 is SASEGT. V shed 0 bases and J shed 1 base, with 2 bases lying between them. The rearrangement joins TRBV6-1 to TRBJ2-3; D gene ambiguous. The receptor comes from a human donor in good health (CMV status not recorded). Some clones in this sample may be carry-over from other donors' samples. The material sequenced was cultured PBMCs, taken from culture after CMV antigen stimulation. The chain's CDR3 is CASSEAGTDTQYF. In DNA form, the CDR3 reads TGTGCCAGCAGTGAAGCGGGCACAGATACGCAGTATTTT.